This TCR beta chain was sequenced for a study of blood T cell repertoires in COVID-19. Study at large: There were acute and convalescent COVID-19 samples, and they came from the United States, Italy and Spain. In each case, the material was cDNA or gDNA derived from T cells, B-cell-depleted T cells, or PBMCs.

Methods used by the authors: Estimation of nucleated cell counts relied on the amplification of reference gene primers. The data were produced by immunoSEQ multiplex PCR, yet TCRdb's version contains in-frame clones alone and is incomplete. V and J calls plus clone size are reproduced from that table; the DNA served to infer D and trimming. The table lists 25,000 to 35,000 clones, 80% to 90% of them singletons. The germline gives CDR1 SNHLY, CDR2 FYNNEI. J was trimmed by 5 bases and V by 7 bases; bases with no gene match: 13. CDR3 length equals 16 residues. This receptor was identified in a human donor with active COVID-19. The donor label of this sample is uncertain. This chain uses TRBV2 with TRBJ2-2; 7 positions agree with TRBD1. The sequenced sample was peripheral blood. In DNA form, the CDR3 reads TGTGCCAGCACCCATTTGGGGCAGGGGGAAACCGGGGAGCTGTTTTTT. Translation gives CASTHLGQGETGELFF.